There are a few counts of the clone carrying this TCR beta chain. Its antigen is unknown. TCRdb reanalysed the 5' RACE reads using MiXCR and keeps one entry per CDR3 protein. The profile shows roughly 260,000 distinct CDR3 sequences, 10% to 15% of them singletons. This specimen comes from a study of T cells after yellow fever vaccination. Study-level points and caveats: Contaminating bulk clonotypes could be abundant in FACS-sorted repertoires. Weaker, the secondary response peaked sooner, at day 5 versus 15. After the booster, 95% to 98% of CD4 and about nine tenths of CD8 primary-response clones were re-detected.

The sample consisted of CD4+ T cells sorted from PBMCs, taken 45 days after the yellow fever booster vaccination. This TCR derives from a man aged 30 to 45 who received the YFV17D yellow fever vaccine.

The CDR3 region is CASSLMGGYEQYF. As DNA, the CDR3 is TGTGCCAGCAGCTTAATGGGGGGTTACGAGCAGTACTTC. The J gene is TRBJ2-7, the V gene TRBV11-2, with TRBD2 as a possible D gene (6 bases). The V end was cut by 2 bases, the J end by 4 bases, with 9 bases between. Germline V gene data show CDR1 as SGHAT and CDR2 as FQNNGV. CDR3 size: 13 residues.